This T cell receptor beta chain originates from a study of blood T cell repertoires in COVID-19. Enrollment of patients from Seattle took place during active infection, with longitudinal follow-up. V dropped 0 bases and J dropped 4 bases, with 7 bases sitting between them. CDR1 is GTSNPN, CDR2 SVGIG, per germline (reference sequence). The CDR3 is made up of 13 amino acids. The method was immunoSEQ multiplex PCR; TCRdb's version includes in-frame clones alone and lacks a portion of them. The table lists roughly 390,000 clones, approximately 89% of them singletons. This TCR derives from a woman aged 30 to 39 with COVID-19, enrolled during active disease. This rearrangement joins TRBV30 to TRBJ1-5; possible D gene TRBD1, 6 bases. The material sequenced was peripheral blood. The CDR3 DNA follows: TGTGCCTGGAGTGTAACAGGGAATCAGCCCCAGCATTTT. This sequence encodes CAWSVTGNQPQHF.